Sequencing of this T cell receptor beta chain was carried out in a study of neurological immune-mediated disorders. The germline gives CDR1 MRHNA, CDR2 SNTAGT. The ends were cut back, 0 bases at V and 6 bases at J, with 8 bases in the middle. The CDR3 contains 14 residues. This clonotype was counted ten times or more. In TCRdb, the 5' RACE reads were re-called with MiXCR into one record per CDR3 protein. This sample has tens of thousands of distinct CDR3 sequences, with approximately 3.9% found just once. Sequencing input: PBMCs. The chain links TRBV6-4 to TRBJ2-2, with D unresolved. The receptor comes from a man aged 30 to 39 with multiple sclerosis. CDR3 bases: TGTGCCAGCAGTGACTCTCCCGAATCCGGGGAGCTGTTTTTT. Translation gives CASSDSPESGELFF.